The 9 T cell receptor beta chains in this list originate from one sample, sequenced in a study of cytomegalovirus exposure and HLA in healthy donors. The PCR had 60 Vbeta and 13 Jbeta primers. The method was immunoSEQ multiplex PCR; TCRdb's version includes in-frame clones alone and lacks a portion of them. The data show about 160,000 clones, roughly 80% seen once. Sequenced material: PBMCs. The receptors were gathered from a girl aged 5 to 17 in good health and CMV-seropositive.

This clone was recorded a few times. The chain links TRBV28 to TRBJ2-7; the D gene is possibly TRBD1 (6 bases). The V gene's germline CDR1 is MDHEN and CDR2 SYDVKM. V was shortened by 4 bases and J by 2 bases, with 15 bases between the two germline ends. The CDR3 totals 15 residues. The CDR3 DNA is TGTGCCAGCAGTTCAGGTGCAGCAGGGGCCTACGAGCAGTACTTC. This gives the protein CASSSGAAGAYEQYF.

Concerning this clone itself: The junction does not match germline at one end; this may be a read error. The chain recombines TRBV5-1 with TRBJ1-2; possible D gene TRBD1, 6 bases. The CDR3 is 14 amino acids. Germline-derived CDR1 and CDR2 are SGHRS and YFSETQ. Written as DNA, the CDR3 is TGCGCCAGCAGCTTGGATAACCCAGGGGATGGCCACACCTTC. It encodes CASSLDNPGDGHTF. Based on the CDR3 plus reference TRBV5-1 and TRBJ1-2, the full variable domain is KAGVTQTPRYLIKTRGQQVTLSCSPISGHRSVSWYQQTPGQGLQFLFEYFSETQRNKGNFPGRFSGRQFSNSRSEMNVSTLELGDSALYLCASSLDNPGDGHTFGSGTRLTVV.

The chain recombines TRBV7-6 with TRBJ2-1, with 8 nucleotides matching TRBD2. This CDR3 region has 16 residues. The germline V gene has CDR1 SGHVS and CDR2 FNYEAQ. V shed 5 bases, J shed 3 bases, and the junction held 9 bases outside the gene matches. The chain's CDR3 is CASSPGGGTHYNEQFF. Here the CDR3 DNA reads TGTGCCAGCAGCCCCGGCGGGGGGACCCACTACAATGAGCAGTTCTTC.

In regard to this clone: Different DNA sequences within this sample yield the same CDR3. The CDR3 region has the DNA TGCGCCAGCAGCTCCTCTGTAGATACGCAGTATTTT. It is translated as CASSSSVDTQYF. The chain couples TRBV5-1 to TRBJ2-3; D is unclear. The ends were cut back, 3 bases at V and 5 bases at J, with 7 bases in the middle. This CDR3 is 12 amino acids long. Germline-derived CDR1 and CDR2 are SGHRS and YFSETQ.

This chain connects TRBV29-1 to TRBJ1-2; 9 nucleotides line up with TRBD1. Trimming took 2 bases from V and 4 from J; bases not matched to a gene: 8. The germline V gene encodes CDR1 SQVTM and CDR2 ANQGSEA. This CDR3 spans 15 amino acids. CDR3 coding DNA: TGCAGCGTTGAACCCCGGGACAGGGAATTCTATGGCTACACCTTC. Residues: CSVEPRDREFYGYTF.

This clone showed up just once. V and J are TRBV9 and TRBJ2-7; possibly TRBD1 for D (5 bases). The CDR3 runs 16 residues. V shed 0 bases and J shed 0 bases, with 13 bases lying between them. The germline V gene encodes CDR1 SGDLS and CDR2 YYNGEE. The CDR3 DNA sequence: TGTGCCAGCAGCGTAGGGGCTGGACACCGCTCCTACGAGCAGTACTTC. Translated, it gives CASSVGAGHRSYEQYF. Variable domain in full (rest from reference TRBV9 and TRBJ2-7): DSGVTQTPKHLITATGQRVTLRCSPRSGDLSVYWYQQSLDQGLQFLIQYYNGEERAKGNILERFSAQQFPDLHSELNLSSLELGDSALYFCASSVGAGHRSYEQYFGPGTRLTVT.

To note about this clone: One end of the junction is discordant with germline, which a read error may explain. The CDR3 loop reads CASREAGADYNEQFF. CDR3 DNA sequence: TGTGCCAGCAGGGAAGCGGGGGCAGACTACAATGAGCAGTTCTTC. The rearrangement joins TRBV2 to TRBJ2-1; 8 bases match TRBD2. This CDR3 comprises 15 residues. CDR1 SNHLY and CDR2 FYNNEI come from the germline V gene.

The CDR3 protein is CASSLNVGGGTEAFF. CDR3 in DNA: TGTGCCAGCAGTTTAAATGTAGGGGGGGGCACTGAAGCTTTCTTT. V is TRBV27 and J is TRBJ1-1; D is perhaps TRBD1 (6 bases). This CDR3 has 15 amino acids. V was shortened by 2 bases and J by 4 bases, with 14 bases between the two germline ends. The V gene's germline CDR1 is MNHEY and CDR2 SMNVEV (reference sequence).

V and J are TRBV10-3 and TRBJ1-2, with 8 bases identical to TRBD1. The J segment lost 0 bases and the V segment lost 2 bases, leaving 8 bases of the junction unmatched. The CDR3 loop spans 17 amino acids. CDR1 and CDR2 (germline): ENHRY, SYGVKD. CDR3 amino acids: CAISELRQGQSNYGYTF. Here the CDR3 DNA reads TGTGCCATCAGTGAGCTACGACAGGGGCAGTCTAACTATGGCTACACCTTC.